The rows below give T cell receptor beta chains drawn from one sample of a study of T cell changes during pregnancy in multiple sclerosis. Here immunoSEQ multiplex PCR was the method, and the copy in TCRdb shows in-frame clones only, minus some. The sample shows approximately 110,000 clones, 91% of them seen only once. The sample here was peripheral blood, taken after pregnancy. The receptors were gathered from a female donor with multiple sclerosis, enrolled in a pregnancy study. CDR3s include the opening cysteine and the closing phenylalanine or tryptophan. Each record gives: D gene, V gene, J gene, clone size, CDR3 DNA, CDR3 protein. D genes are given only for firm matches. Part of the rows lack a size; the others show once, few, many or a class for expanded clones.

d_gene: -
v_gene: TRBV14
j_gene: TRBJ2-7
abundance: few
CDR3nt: TGTGCCAGCAGCCAACGGGGGGAGCAGTACTTC
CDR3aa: CASSQRGEQYF

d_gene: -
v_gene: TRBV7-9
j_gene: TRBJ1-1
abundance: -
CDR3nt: TGTGCCAGCAGCTTAGCGCTGGGCCGAGAAGCTTTCTTT
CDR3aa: CASSLALGREAFF

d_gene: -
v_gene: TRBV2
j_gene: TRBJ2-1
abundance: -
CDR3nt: TGTGCCAGCAGTGGGTGGGCAAGGGGCAAACAGTTAAGCTCCTACAATGAGCAGTTCTTC
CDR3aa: CASSGWARGKQLSSYNEQFF

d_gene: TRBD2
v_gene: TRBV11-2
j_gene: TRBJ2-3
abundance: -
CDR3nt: TGTGCCAGCAGCTCCGGACTAGCCAGCACAGATACGCAGTATTTT
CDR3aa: CASSSGLASTDTQYF

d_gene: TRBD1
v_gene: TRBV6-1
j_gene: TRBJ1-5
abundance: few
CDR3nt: TGTGCCTGCTTACAGGGGGTGAGCAATCAGCCCCAGCATTTT
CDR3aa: CACLQGVSNQPQHF

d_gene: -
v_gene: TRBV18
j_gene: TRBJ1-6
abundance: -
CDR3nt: TGTGCCAGCTCAACAGACTCCTATAATTCACCCCTCCACTTT
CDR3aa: CASSTDSYNSPLHF

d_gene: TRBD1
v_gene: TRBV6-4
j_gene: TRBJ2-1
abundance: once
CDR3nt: TGTGCCAGCAGTGAGGGACAGGGTCCCTACAATGAGCAGTTCTTC
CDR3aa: CASSEGQGPYNEQFF

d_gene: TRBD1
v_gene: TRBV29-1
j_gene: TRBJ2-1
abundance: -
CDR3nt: TGCAGCGTCCCAGGACAGGGAAACTACAATGAGCAGTTCTTC
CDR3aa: CSVPGQGNYNEQFF

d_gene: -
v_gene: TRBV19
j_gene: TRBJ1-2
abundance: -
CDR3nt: TGTGCCAGTAGTAGAGGCTATGGCTACACCTTC
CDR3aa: CASSRGYGYTF

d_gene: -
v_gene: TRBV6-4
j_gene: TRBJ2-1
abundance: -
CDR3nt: TGTGCCAGCAGTCCCGGGGGACAGTACAATGAGCAGTTCTTC
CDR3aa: CASSPGGQYNEQFF

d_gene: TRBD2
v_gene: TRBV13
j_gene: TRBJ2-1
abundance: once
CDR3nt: TGTGCCAGCAGCCCGGATAGCGGGAGCTCCTACAATGAGCAGTTCTTC
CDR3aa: CASSPDSGSSYNEQFF

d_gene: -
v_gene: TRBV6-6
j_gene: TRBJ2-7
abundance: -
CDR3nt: TGTGCCAGCAGTTACGTAGGAGGGGACTTCTACGAGCAGTACTTC
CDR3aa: CASSYVGGDFYEQYF

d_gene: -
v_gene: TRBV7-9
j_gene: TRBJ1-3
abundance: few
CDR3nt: TGTGCCAGCAGACCTCGGGACACCCGCTCTGGAAACACCATATATTTT
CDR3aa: CASRPRDTRSGNTIYF

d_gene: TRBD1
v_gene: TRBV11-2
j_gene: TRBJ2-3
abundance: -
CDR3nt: TGTGCCAGCAGCCCCGGGACAGAGCAGTATTTT
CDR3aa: CASSPGTEQYF